This T cell receptor beta chain was recorded in a study of T cells in Graves' hyperthyroidism and ophthalmopathy. V lost 6 bases and J lost 11, with 28 bases in between. The CDR3 has 15 residues. CDR1 and CDR2 (germline): DFQATT, SNEGSKA (reference sequence). RNA transcripts yielded amplified TCR beta CDR3 regions. The HTBI primer set was used in a first-round RT-PCR of the TCR CDR3. TCRdb passed the multiplex PCR reads through MiXCR, listing each CDR3 protein once. This sample carries approximately 600,000 distinct CDR3 sequences, around 21% of them seen once, and the ten largest clones take 30% to 40%. Ophthalmopathy patients had moderate-to-severe active disease, CAS ≥3, NOSPECS ≥4, and disease duration under 3 months. Uncontrolled infections, other autoimmune diseases, pregnancy or lactation led to exclusion of patients. Using approximately 10 ml of fresh peripheral blood, PBMCs were prepared.

The TCR originated in a man in his thirties or forties with Graves' ophthalmopathy. Source material: blood. The genes are TRBV20-1 and TRBJ1-1; D possibly corresponds to TRBD1 (6 bases). Here the CDR3 DNA reads TGCAGTGCCTCCCCCTCAGACAGGATGGGTCGGGGGGCTTTCTTT. This encodes CSASPSDRMGRGAFF.